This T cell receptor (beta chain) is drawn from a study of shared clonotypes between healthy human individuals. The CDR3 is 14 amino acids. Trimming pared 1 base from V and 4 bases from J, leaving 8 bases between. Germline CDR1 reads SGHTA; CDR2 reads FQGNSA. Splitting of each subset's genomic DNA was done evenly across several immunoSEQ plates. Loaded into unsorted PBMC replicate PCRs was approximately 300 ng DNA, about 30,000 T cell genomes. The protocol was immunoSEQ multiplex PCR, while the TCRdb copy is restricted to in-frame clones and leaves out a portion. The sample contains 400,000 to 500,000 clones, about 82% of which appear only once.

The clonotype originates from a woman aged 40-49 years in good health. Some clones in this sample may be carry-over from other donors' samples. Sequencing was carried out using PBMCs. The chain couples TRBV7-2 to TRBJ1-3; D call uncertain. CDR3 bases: TGTGCCAGCAGCTTAGTGACACCGGGAAACACCATATATTTT. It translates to CASSLVTPGNTIYF.